The clone carrying this T cell receptor (beta chain) was picked up a small number of times. Its antigen remains unknown. This specimen belongs to a study of cytomegalovirus exposure and HLA in healthy donors. Study-wide results and limits: In a later analysis, V- and J-gene trimming of beta chains associated with a DCLRE1C missense variant, replicated independently. In a later analysis, specific HLA alleles were associated with approximately 17,000 TCR beta sequences at a 0.05 false discovery rate. Relative to equally common others, HLA-associated TCR beta chains showed greater clonal expansion in a later analysis. A later analysis revealed that TCR association rates differed between HLA loci, peaking at DRB1 and bottoming out at HLA-C.

Germline V gene lookup returns CDR1 SGHAT and CDR2 FQNNGV. The CDR3 spans 15 residues. The V and J ends lost 5 bases and 4 bases, in that order; junction bases with no gene match: 6. PCR amplification relied on 60 Vbeta primers (plus 13 Jbeta primers). TCRdb's copy holds only in-frame clones and misses some; the assay was immunoSEQ multiplex PCR. Of 200,000 or so clones in the sample, 82% are singletons; the top ten hold less than 3%. The V and J genes are TRBV11-2 and TRBJ1-1; the match to TRBD1 covers 11 bases. The specimen sequenced was PBMCs. This receptor was identified in a woman aged 40-49 years in good health and CMV-seronegative. This CDR3 is CASSTRTGGGTEAFF. The CDR3 DNA is TGTGCCAGCAGCACACGGACAGGGGGCGGCACTGAAGCTTTCTTT.